This T cell receptor (beta chain) was sequenced during a study of cytomegalovirus exposure and HLA in healthy donors. General study points: Cytomegalovirus-associated status was assigned to roughly 160 TCR beta chains. Reports described diagnosis of cytomegalovirus status by the classifier as highly specific and sensitive. In a later analysis, first-cohort TCR clusters were found to tend to co-occur in the 130 or so validation repertoires.

Separation from the approximately 670-subject first cohort characterized the roughly 120-subject validation cohort, to which the donors belonged. The CDR3 consists of 16 residues. V gave up 4 bases and J gave up 5 bases; unmatched junction bases: 13. Germline V gives CDR1 SGHDT, CDR2 YYEEEE. Assay used: immunoSEQ multiplex PCR; TCRdb lists only in-frame clones, some missing. The sample consists of 90,000 to 150,000 clones, roughly 84% of them appearing once. A few counts support this clone. The antigen is unknown. J is TRBJ2-5 and V is TRBV5-6, with 8 positions matching TRBD1. Sequencing was carried out using PBMCs. This receptor was taken from a woman under 40 in good health and CMV-seronegative. The CDR3, as DNA: TGTGCCAGCAGCCTCCAAACGACAGGGGCCGGGGAGACCCAGTACTTC. It specifies CASSLQTTGAGETQYF.